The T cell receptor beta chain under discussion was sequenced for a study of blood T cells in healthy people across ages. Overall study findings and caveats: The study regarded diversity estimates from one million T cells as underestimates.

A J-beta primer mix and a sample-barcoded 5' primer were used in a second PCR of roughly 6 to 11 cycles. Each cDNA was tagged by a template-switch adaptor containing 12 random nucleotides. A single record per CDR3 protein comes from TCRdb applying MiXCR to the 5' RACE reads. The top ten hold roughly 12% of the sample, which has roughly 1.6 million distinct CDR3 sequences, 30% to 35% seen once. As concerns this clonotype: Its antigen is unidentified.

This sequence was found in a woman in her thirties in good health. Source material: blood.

CDR3: CASSLFSQPNEQFF. DNA of the CDR3: TGTGCCAGCAGCTTATTTTCACAACCCAATGAGCAGTTCTTC. This chain links TRBV7-3 with TRBJ2-1; D remains ambiguous. Germline V gives CDR1 SGHTA, CDR2 FQGTGA. The CDR3 loop spans 14 amino acids. V was trimmed by 2 bases and J by 6 bases, leaving 11 bases between them.